This T cell receptor beta chain originates from a study of blood T cells in healthy people across ages. The authors drew 8.5 to 10 milliliters of peripheral blood from each donor. A J-beta primer mix and a sample-barcoded 5' primer were used in a second PCR of roughly 6 to 11 cycles. The template-switch adaptor, which had 12 random nucleotides, put a tag on each cDNA molecule. Sequencing of every sample gave 3 million or more CDR3-containing paired-end reads. From the 5' RACE reads, TCRdb called clonotypes with MiXCR, one entry per CDR3 protein. In the table there are around 1,500,000 distinct CDR3 sequences, 28% of which are singletons. Note on this clonotype: A much larger clone sits a single nucleotide away, making a read error possible.

The source of this sequence is a woman aged 25 to 39 in good health. The specimen sequenced was blood.

CDR3 amino acids: CASSQQDSGANVRTF. Written as DNA, the CDR3 is TGTGCCAGCAGTCAACAAGACTCTGGGGCCAACGTCCGGACTTTC. This chain uses TRBV6-5 with TRBJ2-6, with D maybe TRBD1 (5 bases). The CDR3 runs 15 residues. The germline CDR1 and CDR2 sequences are MNHEY and SVGAGI.